A selection of T cell receptor beta chains follows, all from one sample in a study of blood T cell repertoires in COVID-19. The repertoire was sequenced with immunoSEQ multiplex PCR; TCRdb's copy has only in-frame clones and lacks some. The table includes roughly 230,000 clones, about 79% detected once. The sample comprised PBMCs or T cells enriched from blood (not recorded which). The receptors shown here come from a woman aged 55 to 70 who had recovered from COVID-19. Both conserved end residues are part of each CDR3. Each record gives: D gene, clone size, V gene, J gene, CDR3 protein, CDR3 DNA. The D gene is left open where the match is weak. A row's size may be missing; if present it is once, few, many or a size class.

.	.	TRBV4-1	TRBJ1-2	CASSLGGYEGYTF	TGCGCCAGCAGCCTCGGAGGTTACGAGGGCTACACCTTC
TRBD1	.	TRBV5-4	TRBJ1-1	CASSWGQGFMNTEAFF	TGTGCCAGCAGCTGGGGACAGGGATTCATGAACACTGAAGCTTTCTTT
.	few	TRBV11-2	TRBJ2-7	CASSLDLHEQYF	TGTGCCAGCAGCTTAGATCTCCACGAGCAGTACTTC
.	.	TRBV5-1	TRBJ2-7	CASSRRSGTNSYEQYF	TGCGCCAGCAGCCGTCGTAGCGGAACCAACTCCTACGAGCAGTACTTC
TRBD1	.	TRBV19	TRBJ1-1	CASSRTGQAPMNTEAFF	TGTGCCAGTAGTCGAACGGGACAGGCCCCAATGAACACTGAAGCTTTCTTT
TRBD2	.	TRBV2	TRBJ2-2	CASSSLAGGGGELFF	TGTGCCAGCAGTAGCCTAGCGGGGGGAGGCGGGGAGCTGTTTTTT
.	.	TRBV9	TRBJ2-5	CASSVFQETQYF	TGTGCCAGCAGCGTCTTTCAAGAGACCCAGTACTTC
.	.	TRBV28	TRBJ1-5	CASSPSPGSSNQPQHF	TGTGCCAGCAGTCCCTCCCCGGGGAGTAGCAATCAGCCCCAGCATTTT
TRBD1	.	TRBV19	TRBJ1-1	CASSIDLGYRGDTEAFF	TGTGCCAGTAGTATAGATTTGGGCTACAGGGGCGACACTGAAGCTTTCTTT
.	.	TRBV5-4	TRBJ2-1	CASSPGGYEQFF	TGTGCCAGCAGCCCCGGAGGGTACGAGCAGTTCTTC
TRBD1	.	TRBV7-8	TRBJ1-2	CASSLAGQGNYGYTF	TGTGCCAGCAGCTTAGCGGGACAGGGAAACTATGGCTACACCTTC
.	.	TRBV10-3	TRBJ1-2	CAISESREGRNYGYTF	TGTGCCATCAGTGAGTCGAGAGAGGGAAGAAACTATGGCTACACCTTC
TRBD1	.	TRBV3-1/TRBV3-2	TRBJ1-1	CASSQGQGRGTEAFF	TGTGCCAGCAGCCAGGGACAGGGGAGGGGCACTGAAGCTTTCTTT
.	.	TRBV5-1	TRBJ2-1	CASGGGSQGNEQFF	TGCGCCAGCGGGGGGGGCTCCCAGGGCAATGAGCAGTTCTTC
TRBD2	.	TRBV6-2/TRBV6-3	TRBJ2-1	CASSYSMGAGGPVDEQFF	TGTGCCAGCAGTTACTCGATGGGAGCGGGGGGGCCCGTCGATGAGCAGTTCTTC
.	.	TRBV18	TRBJ2-5	CASSPKIAAVGETQYF	TGTGCCAGCTCACCCAAGATAGCGGCGGTGGGGGAGACCCAGTACTTC
TRBD2	.	TRBV3-1/TRBV3-2	TRBJ2-2	CASRDYAGELFF	TGTGCCAGCCGGGACTACGCCGGGGAGCTGTTTTTT
TRBD2	.	TRBV9	TRBJ2-1	CASSVEHSGGTYNEQFF	TGTGCCAGCAGCGTAGAACATAGCGGGGGGACCTACAATGAGCAGTTCTTC
.	.	TRBV27	TRBJ2-1	CASSPLAQTYNEQFF	TGTGCCAGCAGTCCGCTAGCGCAAACCTACAATGAGCAGTTCTTC
TRBD2	few	TRBV6-4	TRBJ2-1	CASSEGTSGYEQFF	TGTGCCAGCAGTGAGGGGACTAGCGGTTATGAGCAGTTCTTC
TRBD1	few	TRBV5-4	TRBJ2-5	CASSSGGEETQYF	TGTGCCAGCAGCTCAGGGGGCGAAGAGACCCAGTACTTC
.	.	TRBV2	TRBJ1-1	CASHKYTVDTEAFF	TGTGCCAGCCACAAATACACAGTTGACACTGAAGCTTTCTTT
TRBD2	.	TRBV3-1/TRBV3-2	TRBJ2-4	CASSPGTSGNIQYF	TGTGCCAGCAGTCCCGGGACTAGCGGGAACATTCAGTACTTC
.	.	TRBV10-1	TRBJ1-6	CASSTGWGDSPLHF	TGCGCCAGCAGTACCGGTTGGGGGGATTCACCCCTCCACTTT
TRBD2	.	TRBV5-4	TRBJ2-7	CASSLSGPGRVEQYF	TGTGCCAGCAGCTTGTCAGGCCCGGGGAGGGTCGAGCAGTACTTC
TRBD1	few	TRBV7-2	TRBJ2-7	CASSQTGISYEQYF	TGTGCCAGCAGCCAGACAGGGATCTCCTACGAGCAGTACTTC